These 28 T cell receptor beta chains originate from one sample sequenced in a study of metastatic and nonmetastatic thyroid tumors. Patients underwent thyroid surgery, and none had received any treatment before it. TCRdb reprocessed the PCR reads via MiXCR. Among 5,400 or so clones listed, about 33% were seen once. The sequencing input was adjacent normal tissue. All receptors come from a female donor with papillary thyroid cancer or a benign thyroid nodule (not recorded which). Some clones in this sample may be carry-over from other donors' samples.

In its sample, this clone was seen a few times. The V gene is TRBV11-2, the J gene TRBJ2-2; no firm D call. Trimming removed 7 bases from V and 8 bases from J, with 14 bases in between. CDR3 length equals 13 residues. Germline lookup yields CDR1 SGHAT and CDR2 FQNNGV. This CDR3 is CASTIRSPGELFF. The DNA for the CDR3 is TGTGCCAGCACTATTCGATCTCCTGGGGAGCTGTTTTTT.

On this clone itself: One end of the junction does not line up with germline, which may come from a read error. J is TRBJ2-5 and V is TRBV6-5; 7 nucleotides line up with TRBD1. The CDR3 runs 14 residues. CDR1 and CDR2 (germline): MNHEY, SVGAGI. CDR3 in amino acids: CASTITGVLETQNF. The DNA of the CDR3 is TGTGCCAGCACCATAACAGGGGTGCTAGAGACCCAGAACTTC.

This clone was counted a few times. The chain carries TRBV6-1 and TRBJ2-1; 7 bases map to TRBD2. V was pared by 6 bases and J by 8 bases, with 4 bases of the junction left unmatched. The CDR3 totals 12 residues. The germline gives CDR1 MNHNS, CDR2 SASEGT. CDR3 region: CASSGLDDEQFF. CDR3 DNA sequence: TGTGCCAGCAGCGGACTAGACGATGAGCAGTTCTTC.

The CDR3 reads CASSEGVGSQHF. CDR3 in DNA: TGTGCCAGCAGTGAAGGGGTTGGGAGCCAGCATTTT. J is TRBJ1-5 and V is TRBV2; D gene uncertain. CDR3 length: 12 residues. The ends were cut back, 1 base at V and 12 bases at J, with 10 bases in the middle. Germline V gene sequence: CDR1 SNHLY, CDR2 FYNNEI.

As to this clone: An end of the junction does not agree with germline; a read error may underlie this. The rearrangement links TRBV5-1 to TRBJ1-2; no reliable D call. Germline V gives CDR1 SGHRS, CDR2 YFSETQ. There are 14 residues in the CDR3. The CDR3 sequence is CASSHPGLDYCYTF. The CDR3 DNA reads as TGCGCCAGCAGCCATCCTGGGCTGGACTATTGCTACACCTTC.

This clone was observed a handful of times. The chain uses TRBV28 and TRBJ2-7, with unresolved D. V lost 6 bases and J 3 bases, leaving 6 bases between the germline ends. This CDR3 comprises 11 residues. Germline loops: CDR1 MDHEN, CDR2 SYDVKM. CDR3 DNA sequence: TGTGCCAGCAGCTCATACTACGAGCAGTACTTC. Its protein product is CASSSYYEQYF.

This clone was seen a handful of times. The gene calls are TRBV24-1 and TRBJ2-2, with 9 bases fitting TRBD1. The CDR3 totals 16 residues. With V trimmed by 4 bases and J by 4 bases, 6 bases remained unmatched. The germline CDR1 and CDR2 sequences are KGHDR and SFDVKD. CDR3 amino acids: CATSEAGQGITGELFF. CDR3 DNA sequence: TGTGCCACCAGTGAAGCGGGACAGGGTATCACCGGGGAGCTGTTTTTT.

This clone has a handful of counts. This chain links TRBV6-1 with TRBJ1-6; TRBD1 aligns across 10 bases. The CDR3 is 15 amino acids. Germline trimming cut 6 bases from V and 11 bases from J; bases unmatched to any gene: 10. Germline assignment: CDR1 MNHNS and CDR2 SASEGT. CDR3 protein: CASSSGTGARAPLHF. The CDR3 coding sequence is TGTGCCAGCAGCTCTGGGACAGGGGCCCGGGCACCCCTCCACTTT.

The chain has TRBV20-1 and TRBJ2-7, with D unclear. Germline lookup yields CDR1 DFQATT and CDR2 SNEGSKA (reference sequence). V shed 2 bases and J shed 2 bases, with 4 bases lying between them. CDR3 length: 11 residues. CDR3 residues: CSARTAYEQYF. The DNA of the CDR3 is TGCAGTGCTAGAACCGCCTACGAGCAGTACTTC.

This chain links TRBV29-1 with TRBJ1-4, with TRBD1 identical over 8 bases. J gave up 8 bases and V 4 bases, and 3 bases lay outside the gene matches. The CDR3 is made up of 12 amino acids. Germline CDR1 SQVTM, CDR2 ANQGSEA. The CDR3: CSVVAGGEKLFF. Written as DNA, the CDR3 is TGCAGCGTTGTAGCAGGGGGCGAAAAACTGTTTTTT.

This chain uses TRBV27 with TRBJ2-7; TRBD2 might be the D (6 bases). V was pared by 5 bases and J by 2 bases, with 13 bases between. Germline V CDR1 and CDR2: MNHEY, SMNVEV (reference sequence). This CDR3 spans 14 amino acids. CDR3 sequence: CASSRTSSAYEQYF. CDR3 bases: TGTGCCAGCAGTCGTACCTCTAGCGCCTACGAGCAGTACTTC.

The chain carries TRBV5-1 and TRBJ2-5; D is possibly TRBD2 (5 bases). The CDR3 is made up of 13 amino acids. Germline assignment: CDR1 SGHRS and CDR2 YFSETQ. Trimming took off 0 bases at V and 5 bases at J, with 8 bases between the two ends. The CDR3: CASSLEDWETQYF. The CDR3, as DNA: TGCGCCAGCAGCTTGGAGGACTGGGAGACCCAGTACTTC.

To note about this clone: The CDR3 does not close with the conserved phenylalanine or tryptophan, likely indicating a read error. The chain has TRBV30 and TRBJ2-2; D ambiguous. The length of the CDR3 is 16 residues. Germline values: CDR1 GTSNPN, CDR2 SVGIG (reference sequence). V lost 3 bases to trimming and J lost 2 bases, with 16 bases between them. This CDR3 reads CAWRDLRLGNTGELFL. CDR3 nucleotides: TGTGCCTGGAGGGATTTAAGGCTTGGAAACACCGGGGAGCTGTTTCTT.

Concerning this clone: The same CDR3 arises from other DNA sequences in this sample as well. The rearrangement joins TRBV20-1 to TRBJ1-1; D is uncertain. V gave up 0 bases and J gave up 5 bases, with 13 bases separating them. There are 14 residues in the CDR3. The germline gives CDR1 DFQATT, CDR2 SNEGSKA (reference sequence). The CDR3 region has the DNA TGCAGTGCTAGAGATCCAACCCCGGGAACTGAAGCTTTCTTT. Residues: CSARDPTPGTEAFF.

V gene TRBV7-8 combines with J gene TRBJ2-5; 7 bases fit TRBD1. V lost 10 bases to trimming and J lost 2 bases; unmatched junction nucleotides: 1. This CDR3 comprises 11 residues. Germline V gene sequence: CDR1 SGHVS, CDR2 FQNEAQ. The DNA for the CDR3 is TGTGCCACGGGACAGCAAGAGACCCAGTACTTC. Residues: CATGQQETQYF.

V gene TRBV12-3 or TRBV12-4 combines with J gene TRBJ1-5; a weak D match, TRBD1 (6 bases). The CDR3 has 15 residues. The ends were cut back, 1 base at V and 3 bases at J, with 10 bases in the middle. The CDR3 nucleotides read TGTGCCAGCAGTTTAGGAGGGGGACTCAATCAGCCCCAGCATTTT. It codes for CASSLGGGLNQPQHF.

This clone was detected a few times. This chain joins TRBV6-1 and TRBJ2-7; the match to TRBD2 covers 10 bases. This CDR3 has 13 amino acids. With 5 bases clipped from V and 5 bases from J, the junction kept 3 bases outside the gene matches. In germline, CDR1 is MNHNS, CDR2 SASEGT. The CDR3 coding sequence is TGTGCCAGCAGTCTAGCGGGAGTAGACGAGCAGTACTTC. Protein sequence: CASSLAGVDEQYF.

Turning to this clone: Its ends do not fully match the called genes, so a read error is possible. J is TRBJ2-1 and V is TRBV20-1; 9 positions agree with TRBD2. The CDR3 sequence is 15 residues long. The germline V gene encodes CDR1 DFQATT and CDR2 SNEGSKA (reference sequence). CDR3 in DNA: TGCAGTGCTAGATATTTTCTAGCGGGAATCAATGAGGAGTTCTTC. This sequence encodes CSARYFLAGINEEFF.

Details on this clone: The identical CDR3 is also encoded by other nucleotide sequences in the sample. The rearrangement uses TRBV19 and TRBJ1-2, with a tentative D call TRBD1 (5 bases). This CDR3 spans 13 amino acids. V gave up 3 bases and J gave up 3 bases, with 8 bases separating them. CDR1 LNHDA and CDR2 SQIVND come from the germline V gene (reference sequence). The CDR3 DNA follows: TGTGCCAGTAGTATCAAACAGGACTATGGCTACACCTTC. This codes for CASSIKQDYGYTF.

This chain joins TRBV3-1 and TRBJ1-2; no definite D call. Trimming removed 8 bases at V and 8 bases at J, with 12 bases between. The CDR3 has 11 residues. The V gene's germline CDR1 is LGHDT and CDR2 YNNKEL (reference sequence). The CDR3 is CASHSPRGYTF. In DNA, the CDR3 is TGTGCCAGCCATTCCCCTCGGGGCTACACCTTC.

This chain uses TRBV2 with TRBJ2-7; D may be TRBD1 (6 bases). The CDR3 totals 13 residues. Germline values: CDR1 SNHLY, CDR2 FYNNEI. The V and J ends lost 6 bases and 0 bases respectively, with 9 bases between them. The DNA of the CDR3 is TGTGCCAGCAGCCGGGACAACTCCTACGAGCAGTACTTC. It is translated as CASSRDNSYEQYF.

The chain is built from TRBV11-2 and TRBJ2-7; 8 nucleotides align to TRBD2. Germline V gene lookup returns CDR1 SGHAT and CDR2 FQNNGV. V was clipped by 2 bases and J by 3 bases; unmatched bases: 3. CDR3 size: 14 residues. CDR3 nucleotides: TGTGCCAGCAGCTTACCGGGAGGGGGCTACGAGCAGTACTTC. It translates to CASSLPGGGYEQYF.

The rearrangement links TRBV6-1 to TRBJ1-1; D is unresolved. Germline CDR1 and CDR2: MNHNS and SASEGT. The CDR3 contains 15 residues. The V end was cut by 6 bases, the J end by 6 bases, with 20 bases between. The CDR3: CASSPPWVSRSEAFF. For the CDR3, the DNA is TGTGCCAGCAGCCCACCTTGGGTCTCTCGTTCTGAAGCTTTCTTT.

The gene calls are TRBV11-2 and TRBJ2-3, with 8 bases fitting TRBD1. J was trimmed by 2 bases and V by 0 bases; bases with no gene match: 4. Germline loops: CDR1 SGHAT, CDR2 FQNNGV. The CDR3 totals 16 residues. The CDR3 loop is CASSLEGTGLTDTQYF. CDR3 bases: TGTGCCAGCAGCTTAGAGGGGACAGGTCTCACAGATACGCAGTATTTT.

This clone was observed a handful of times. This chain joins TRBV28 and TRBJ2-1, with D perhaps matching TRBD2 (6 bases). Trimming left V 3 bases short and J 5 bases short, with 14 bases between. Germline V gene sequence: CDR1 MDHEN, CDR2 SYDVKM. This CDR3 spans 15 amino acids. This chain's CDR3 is CASSFPTSSHNEQFF. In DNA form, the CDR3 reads TGTGCCAGCAGTTTCCCGACTAGTTCGCACAATGAGCAGTTCTTC.

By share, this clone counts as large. The CDR3 region is CASREMNTEAFF. In nucleotides, the CDR3 is TGTGCCAGCAGGGAGATGAACACTGAAGCTTTCTTT. This chain uses TRBV28 with TRBJ1-1; D unclear. CDR1 MDHEN and CDR2 SYDVKM come from the germline V gene. The CDR3 is 12 amino acids. The V end lost 6 bases, the J end lost 0 bases, and 5 bases lay between the germline ends. The full variable domain, in which reference TRBV28 and TRBJ1-1 provide the parts outside the CDR3, is DVKVTQSSRYLVKRTGEKVFLECVQDMDHENMFWYRQDPGLGLRLIYFSYDVKMKEKGDIPEGYSVSREKKERFSLILESASTNQTSMYLCASREMNTEAFFGQGTRLTVV.

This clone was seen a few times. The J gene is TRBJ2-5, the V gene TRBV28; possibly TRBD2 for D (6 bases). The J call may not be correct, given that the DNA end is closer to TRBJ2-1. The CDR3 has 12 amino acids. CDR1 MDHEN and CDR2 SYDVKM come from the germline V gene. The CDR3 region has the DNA TGTGCCAGCAGGGGAAGCGGGCCGGCTCAGTTCTTC. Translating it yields CASRGSGPAQFF.

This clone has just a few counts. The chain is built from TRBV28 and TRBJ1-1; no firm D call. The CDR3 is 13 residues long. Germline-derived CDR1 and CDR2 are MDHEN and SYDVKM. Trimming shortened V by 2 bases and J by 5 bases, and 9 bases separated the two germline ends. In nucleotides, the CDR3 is TGTGCCAGCAGTTTAGTTGGGGTGACTGAAGCTTTCTTT. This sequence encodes CASSLVGVTEAFF.